Presented here are 29 T cell receptor beta chains from one specimen sequenced in a study of tumor-infiltrating lymphocytes in localized non-small cell lung cancer. Assay used: immunoSEQ multiplex PCR; TCRdb lists only in-frame clones, some missing. The data show some 15,000 clones, 75% to 85% seen once. The specimen was lung tumor tissue. These receptors all come from a human donor with non-small cell lung cancer.

The chain's CDR3 is CASIRDRGPRSPDTQYF. CDR3 in DNA: TGTGCCAGCATTCGGGACAGGGGGCCTCGGTCCCCAGATACGCAGTATTTT. The chain recombines TRBV5-4 with TRBJ2-3; 12 bases fit TRBD1. The CDR3 has 17 residues. Germline CDR1 SGHNT, CDR2 YYREEE (reference sequence). V shed 6 bases and J 4 bases; nucleotides not matched to a gene: 12.

This clone was seen more than once but under ten times. V and J are TRBV19 and TRBJ1-2; 8 nucleotides align to TRBD1. Trimming removed 6 bases from V and 6 bases from J; junction bases left unmatched: 9. Germline CDR1 and CDR2: LNHDA and SQIVND (reference sequence). This CDR3 has 14 residues. CDR3 nucleotides: TGTGCCAGTAGAACCTGGACAGGGCGGAATGGCTACACCTTC. As protein: CASRTWTGRNGYTF.

The chain couples TRBV5-6 to TRBJ2-7; 9 nucleotides match TRBD1. The CDR3 totals 15 residues. With V trimmed by 2 bases and J by 4 bases, 7 bases remained unmatched. CDR1 and CDR2 (germline): SGHDT, YYEEEE. The CDR3 is CASSLGQGKWYEQYF. DNA of the CDR3: TGTGCCAGCAGCTTAGGACAGGGGAAGTGGTACGAGCAGTACTTC.

V usage is TRBV9 and J usage is TRBJ2-3; D perhaps matches TRBD2 (5 bases). CDR1 and CDR2 (germline): SGDLS, YYNGEE. V was shortened by 2 bases and J by 1 base, with 8 bases between the two germline ends. The CDR3 has 14 residues. Here the CDR3 DNA reads TGTGCCAGCAGCGTTTACGGGGGCACAGATACGCAGTATTTT. Encoded protein: CASSVYGGTDTQYF.

The chain combines TRBV7-3 with TRBJ2-4; D gene ambiguous. The germline V gene encodes CDR1 SGHTA and CDR2 FQGTGA. The V end was cut by 3 bases, the J end by 9 bases, with 6 bases between. The CDR3 consists of 11 residues. CDR3 sequence (DNA): TGTGCCAGCAGCTTCCCCAGCATTCAGTACTTC. This sequence encodes CASSFPSIQYF.

The CDR3 sequence is CASSESLLDTQYF. The CDR3 DNA sequence: TGCGCCAGCAGTGAGTCGTTACTAGATACGCAGTATTTT. The rearrangement joins TRBV10-1 to TRBJ2-3; D ambiguous. Per the germline V gene, CDR1 is WNHNN and CDR2 is SYGVQD (reference sequence). Trimming left V 0 bases short and J 5 bases short, with 6 bases between. This CDR3 is built from 13 residues.

The chain combines TRBV4-2 with TRBJ2-3; no clear D gene. The length of the CDR3 is 14 residues. Looked up from germline, CDR1 is LGHNA and CDR2 is YNFKEQ. The V and J ends lost 0 bases and 4 bases respectively, with 8 bases between them. The CDR3 region has the DNA TGTGCCAGCAGCCAAGACCTGGGATCAGATACGCAGTATTTT. Translated: CASSQDLGSDTQYF.

The chain links TRBV10-3 to TRBJ1-6; D unclear. V lost 4 bases and J 6 bases, leaving 7 bases between the germline ends. There are 13 residues in the CDR3. In germline, CDR1 is ENHRY, CDR2 SYGVKD. This chain's CDR3 is CAISVQPNSPLHF. The CDR3 nucleotides are TGTGCCATCAGTGTTCAGCCTAATTCACCCCTCCACTTT.

On this clone itself: At one end, the junction sequence differs from germline, possibly due to a read error. This chain uses TRBV18 with TRBJ1-5; possible D gene TRBD1, 6 bases. The CDR3 contains 15 residues. Germline CDR1 and CDR2: KGHSH and LQKENI. Here the CDR3 reads CASSPQGSSNQPQHF. The CDR3 DNA is TGTGCCAGCTCTCCACAGGGAAGTAGCAATCAGCCCCAGCATTTT.

The chain employs TRBV7-2 and TRBJ2-5; 9 bases fit TRBD1. Germline loops: CDR1 SGHTA, CDR2 FQGNSA. CDR3 length: 14 residues. V was clipped by 5 bases and J by 7 bases; unmatched bases: 8. The CDR3 DNA sequence: TGTGCCAGCAGCCCCCGGGACAGGGTTGGGACCCAGTACTTC. Amino acids: CASSPRDRVGTQYF.

The chain recombines TRBV29-1 with TRBJ1-2; 7 nucleotides line up with TRBD1. Germline loops: CDR1 SQVTM, CDR2 ANQGSEA. CDR3 length equals 12 residues. Trimming at V came to 6 bases and at J to 4 bases, leaving 5 bases not matched to a gene. CDR3 amino acids: CSVDRDLYGYTF. The CDR3 bases are TGCAGCGTCGACAGGGACCTCTATGGCTACACCTTC.

The chain links TRBV7-2 to TRBJ2-5, with 13 bases matching TRBD2. Germline CDR1 and CDR2: SGHTA and FQGNSA. The CDR3 covers 17 residues. Trimming removed 5 bases from V and 7 bases from J; junction bases left unmatched: 13. CDR3 DNA: TGTGCCAGCAGCCCATCGACTAGCGGGAGGTCGACTGGGACCCAGTACTTC. Amino acid sequence: CASSPSTSGRSTGTQYF.

V gene TRBV6-7 combines with J gene TRBJ2-2; unclear D gene. TRBV6-7 belongs to the ORF category, with a function that is uncertain. Trimming shortened V by 0 bases and J by 5 bases, and 16 bases separated the two germline ends. The CDR3 is made up of 17 amino acids. CDR3 bases: TGTGCCAGCAGTTACTCGTCTAAAGGCCATTCAACCGGGGAGCTGTTTTTT. Translated, it gives CASSYSSKGHSTGELFF.

J is TRBJ1-6 and V is TRBV10-3; D remains unclear. Germline V gene sequence: CDR1 ENHRY, CDR2 SYGVKD. The CDR3 covers 12 residues. Trimming shortened V by 6 bases and J by 7 bases, and 7 bases separated the two germline ends. The CDR3 sequence: CAIRTRNSPLHF. CDR3 in DNA: TGTGCCATCAGGACAAGAAATTCACCCCTCCACTTT.

This clone was detected once. V usage is TRBV6-5 and J usage is TRBJ2-5; 13 positions match TRBD2. This CDR3 comprises 14 residues. Germline trimming cut 10 bases from V and 4 bases from J; bases unmatched to any gene: 6. Germline V gene data show CDR1 as MNHEY and CDR2 as SVGAGI. CDR3 protein: CATRLAGGRETQYF. The CDR3 DNA reads as TGTGCCACCCGACTAGCGGGGGGTCGAGAGACCCAGTACTTC.

J is TRBJ1-4 and V is TRBV4-3; D not resolved. V lost 4 bases and J 5 bases, leaving 8 bases between the germline ends. Germline V lookup: CDR1 LGHNA, CDR2 YSLEER. The CDR3 spans 13 residues. The CDR3 loop reads CASSLSRNEKLFF. The CDR3 bases are TGCGCCAGCAGCCTAAGTAGAAATGAAAAACTGTTTTTT.

J is TRBJ2-7 and V is TRBV11-3; TRBD2 is a possible D gene (6 bases). The germline CDR1 and CDR2 sequences are SGHNT and YENEEA. The CDR3 runs to 13 residues. V lost 5 bases and J 2 bases, leaving 10 bases between the germline ends. The CDR3 nucleotides are TGTGCCAGCAGCCCGGACTATACCTACGAGCAGTACTTC. It codes for CASSPDYTYEQYF.

This clone is medium-sized (0.01 to 0.1%) in the sample. The chain uses TRBV9 and TRBJ2-1; TRBD1 aligns across 7 bases. The CDR3 spans 18 residues. Germline loops: CDR1 SGDLS, CDR2 YYNGEE. J lost 4 bases, V lost 4 bases, and 17 bases had no gene match. The chain's CDR3 is CASSLSSGTVGPYNEQFF. In nucleotides, the CDR3 is TGTGCCAGCAGCTTGTCATCGGGGACAGTCGGACCTTACAATGAGCAGTTCTTC.

The chain links TRBV29-1 to TRBJ2-6, with 11 bases matching TRBD1. This CDR3 comprises 15 residues. V dropped 7 bases and J dropped 8; count of bases not matched to a gene: 10. Germline CDR1 and CDR2: SQVTM and ANQGSEA. CDR3 nucleotides: TGCAGCGCCAAGTCCGGGACAGGGGGAACCAACGTCCTGACTTTC. It yields the protein CSAKSGTGGTNVLTF. The whole variable domain, remainder taken from reference TRBV29-1 and TRBJ2-6, is SAVISQKPSRDICQRGTSLTIQCQVDSQVTMMFWYRQQPGQSLTLIATANQGSEATYESGFVIDKFPISRPNLTFSTLTVSNMSPEDSSIYLCSAKSGTGGTNVLTFGAGSRLTVL.

The chain couples TRBV5-1 to TRBJ2-2; 8 bases agree with TRBD2. From germline, CDR1 is SGHRS and CDR2 YFSETQ. The CDR3 loop spans 15 amino acids. Trimming at V came to 2 bases and at J to 0 bases, leaving 0 bases not matched to a gene. The CDR3 region has the DNA TGCGCCAGCAGCTTTAGCGGGGCGAACACCGGGGAGCTGTTTTTT. Its protein product is CASSFSGANTGELFF.

The chain has TRBV7-2 and TRBJ1-3; no definite D call. Per the germline V gene, CDR1 is SGHTA and CDR2 is FQGNSA. CDR3 length: 14 amino acids. Trimming stripped 1 base from V and 4 bases from J, with 8 bases between. CDR3 sequence reads: CASSLGYGGNTIYF. The CDR3 coding sequence is TGTGCCAGCAGCTTAGGTTATGGGGGAAACACCATATATTTT.

V and J are TRBV7-2 and TRBJ1-1, with D possibly being TRBD1 (6 bases). The CDR3 is 14 residues long. V was cut by 6 bases and J by 4 bases, with 15 bases left in between. From germline, CDR1 is SGHTA and CDR2 FQGNSA. The CDR3 sequence: CASSSRGEGTEAFF. In DNA form, the CDR3 reads TGTGCCAGCAGTTCCAGGGGCGAGGGCACTGAAGCTTTCTTT.

The chain is built from TRBV2 and TRBJ1-2, with D uncertain. Trimming took off 6 bases at V and 8 bases at J, with 19 bases between the two ends. The CDR3 has 14 residues. Germline V gene lookup returns CDR1 SNHLY and CDR2 FYNNEI. The CDR3 region is CASSPLGSKSGYTF. The DNA for the CDR3 is TGTGCCAGCAGCCCTCTTGGCAGCAAAAGCGGCTACACCTTC.

V and J are TRBV5-1 and TRBJ2-1; D uncertain. The CDR3 has 12 amino acids. The germline V gene encodes CDR1 SGHRS and CDR2 YFSETQ. Trimming took off 0 bases at V and 5 bases at J, with 3 bases between the two ends. The CDR3 here is CASSLGNNEQFF. In DNA, the CDR3 is TGCGCCAGCAGCTTGGGCAACAATGAGCAGTTCTTC.

The chain uses TRBV11-3 and TRBJ2-5; 7 bases map to TRBD1. This CDR3 has 13 residues. The V and J ends lost 1 base and 5 bases, in that order; junction bases with no gene match: 1. Germline V gene sequence: CDR1 SGHNT, CDR2 YENEEA. This chain's CDR3 is CASSLGQGETQYF. The CDR3 DNA follows: TGTGCCAGCAGCTTAGGACAGGGTGAGACCCAGTACTTC.

The chain combines TRBV19 with TRBJ2-5, with 9 nucleotides matching TRBD1. The V segment lost 4 bases and the J segment 11 bases; nucleotides outside the gene matches: 17. The CDR3 contains 16 residues. Per germline, CDR1 LNHDA and CDR2 SQIVND (reference sequence). DNA for the CDR3: TGTGCCAGTAGTAGAGCTCCGGGACAGGGAACGATTGAGCAGTACTTC. Amino acid sequence: CASSRAPGQGTIEQYF.

The chain carries TRBV6-5 and TRBJ1-4, with 7 positions matching TRBD1. V trimming: 5 bases; J trimming: 7 bases; junction bases outside the gene matches: 10. CDR1 MNHEY and CDR2 SVGAGI come from the germline V gene. The CDR3 spans 15 residues. CDR3 region: CASSIQDRLSEKLFF. CDR3 DNA: TGTGCCAGCAGTATCCAGGACAGGTTATCTGAAAAACTGTTTTTT.

The chain joins TRBV28 to TRBJ1-2, with D tentatively TRBD1 (6 bases). The CDR3 contains 14 residues. Germline V gene lookup returns CDR1 MDHEN and CDR2 SYDVKM. Trimming cost V 3 bases and J 3 bases, with 11 bases left between them. This chain's CDR3 is CASSLLSGDYGYTF. DNA for the CDR3: TGTGCCAGCAGTTTGCTTTCAGGGGACTATGGCTACACCTTC.

V and J are TRBV6-6 and TRBJ1-1; D perhaps matches TRBD1 (5 bases). The CDR3 spans 14 residues. From germline, CDR1 is MNHNY and CDR2 SVGAGI (reference sequence). V was trimmed by 6 bases and J by 1 base, leaving 12 bases between them. The CDR3 coding sequence is TGTGCCAGCAGCCCTCTTGGGGGGAACACTGAAGCTTTCTTT. Protein sequence: CASSPLGGNTEAFF.